The source of this TCR beta chain is a study of Ad26.COV2.S vaccination and SARS-CoV-2 variants. The overall study: It was the COV1001 Ad26.COV2.S trial arm that included the donor. By the intramuscular route, Ad26.COV2.S was given once, or twice 56 days apart. Overall study findings and caveats: With respect to non-spike TCR breadth, vaccine and placebo recipients were similar.

The sample's treatment: about 20 received Ad26.COV2.S at low or high dose, single or two shots; 5 received placebo; per-sample allocation not given. Samples were taken on day 63 after the first vaccine or placebo injection. This clone has a handful of counts. Its cognate antigen is unknown. Germline V gene data show CDR1 as SEHNR and CDR2 as FQNEAQ (reference sequence). The V and J ends lost 4 bases and 1 base respectively, with 17 bases between them. CDR3 length equals 16 residues. Sequencing used immunoSEQ multiplex PCR; TCRdb keeps in-frame clones, though not all of them. The sample holds 350,000 to 400,000 clones, approximately 86% seen once.

The receptor was isolated from a person between 18 and 59 years old who received the Ad26.COV2.S COVID-19 vaccine or a placebo. This chain connects TRBV7-9 to TRBJ2-7; D possibly matches TRBD1 or TRBD2 (6 bases each). This specimen was peripheral blood, taken in a trial of Ad26.COV2.S vaccine versus placebo. DNA of the CDR3: TGTGCCAGCAGCTCAAAAGGGGGGACCAATTCCTACGAGCAGTACTTC. Its protein is CASSSKGGTNSYEQYF.